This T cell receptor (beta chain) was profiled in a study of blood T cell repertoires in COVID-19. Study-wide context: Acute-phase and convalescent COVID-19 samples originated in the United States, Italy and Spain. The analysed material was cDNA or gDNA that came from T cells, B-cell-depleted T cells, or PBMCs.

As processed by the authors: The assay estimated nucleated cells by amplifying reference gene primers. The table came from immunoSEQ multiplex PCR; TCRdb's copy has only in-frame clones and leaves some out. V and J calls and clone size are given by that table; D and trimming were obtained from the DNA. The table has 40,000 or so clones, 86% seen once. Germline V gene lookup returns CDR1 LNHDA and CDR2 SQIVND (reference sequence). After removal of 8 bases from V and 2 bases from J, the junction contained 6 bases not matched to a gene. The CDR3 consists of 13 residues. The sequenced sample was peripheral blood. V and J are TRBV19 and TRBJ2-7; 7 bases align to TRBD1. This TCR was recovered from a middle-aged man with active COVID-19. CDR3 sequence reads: CASRLTGTYEQYF. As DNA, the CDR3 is TGTGCCAGTCGCCTGACAGGGACCTACGAGCAGTACTTC.